The 9 T cell receptor beta chains below all came from one sample that was sequenced in a study of patients and donors after allogeneic stem cell transplantation. Each CDR3 protein gets one entry after TCRdb re-called the RT-PCR reads with MiXCR. This table holds about 200,000 distinct CDR3 sequences, 40% to 45% found once. The sample comprised blood, either unsorted or a sorted T cell fraction (not recorded which). These receptors all come from a human donor who was either an allogeneic HSCT recipient or a stem cell or donor lymphocyte infusion donor (not recorded which). It is not recorded whose cells these are; they may come from a transplant donor.

This sequence joins TRBV4-3 and TRBJ1-1; tentatively, D is TRBD1 (6 bases). The V and J ends lost 3 bases and 4 bases respectively, with 12 bases between them. This CDR3 has 14 amino acids. Germline V gene data show CDR1 as LGHNA and CDR2 as YSLEER. DNA for the CDR3: TGCGCCAGCAGCCACCCACAGGGATCCACTGAAGCTTTCTTT. Protein product: CASSHPQGSTEAFF.

There are a few counts of this clonotype. The gene calls are TRBV9 and TRBJ1-2; a possible D gene is TRBD1 (5 bases). Germline V gene data show CDR1 as SGDLS and CDR2 as YYNGEE. Trimming pared 3 bases from V and 4 bases from J, leaving 16 bases between. CDR3 length: 15 residues. CDR3 sequence (DNA): TGTGCCAGCAGCGGTAGCCAGGGTGGTAGCTATGGCTACACCTTC. It yields the protein CASSGSQGGSYGYTF.

By sample share, this clonotype is medium-sized. The DNA for the CDR3 is TGTGCCAGCAGCTTAGCGCTTACGGGACAGCCGAACACTGAAGCTTTCTTT. Protein sequence: CASSLALTGQPNTEAFF. V and J are TRBV7-9 and TRBJ1-1, with TRBD1 identical over 7 bases. The germline CDR1 and CDR2 sequences are SEHNR and FQNEAQ (reference sequence). The CDR3 loop spans 17 amino acids. Trimming at V came to 0 bases and at J to 1 base, leaving 8 bases not matched to a gene.

This clonotype turned up a few times. The CDR3 region has the DNA TGTGCCAGCAGCCGACAGGGGGTTATATCTGCGGATGGCTACACCTTC. It codes for CASSRQGVISADGYTF. The chain joins TRBV3-1 to TRBJ1-2; 9 positions agree with TRBD1. V trimming: 4 bases; J trimming: 6 bases; junction bases outside the gene matches: 12. In germline, CDR1 is LGHDT, CDR2 YNNKEL (reference sequence). This CDR3 is 16 amino acids long. Based on the CDR3 plus reference TRBV3-1 and TRBJ1-2, the full variable domain is DTAVSQTPKYLVTQMGNDKSIKCEQNLGHDTMYWYKQDSKKFLKIMFSYNNKELIINETVPNRFSPKSPDKAHLNLHINSLELGDSAVYFCASSRQGVISADGYTFGSGTRLTVV.

This sequence joins TRBV5-1 and TRBJ1-4; possible D gene TRBD1, 6 bases. Germline assignment: CDR1 SGHRS and CDR2 YFSETQ. The CDR3 covers 14 residues. Trimming took off 4 bases at V and 5 bases at J, with 12 bases between the two ends. The DNA for the CDR3 is TGCGCCAGCAGCATGACAGGTGCGAATGAAAAACTGTTTTTT. It yields the protein CASSMTGANEKLFF.

This clonotype showed up just a few times. The chain links TRBV3-1 to TRBJ2-1; possible D gene TRBD2, 6 bases. V was trimmed by 5 bases and J by 10 bases, leaving 18 bases between them. CDR3 length: 14 amino acids. CDR1 LGHDT and CDR2 YNNKEL come from the germline V gene (reference sequence). The CDR3 sequence: CASSSGTSPSEQFF. CDR3 bases: TGTGCCAGCAGCTCCGGGACTTCCCCCTCAGAGCAGTTCTTC.

This clonotype occurred a few times. The chain joins TRBV12-3 or TRBV12-4 to TRBJ1-1; no definite D call. V dropped 1 base and J dropped 4 bases, with 7 bases sitting between them. The CDR3 sequence is 13 residues long. Here the CDR3 DNA reads TGTGCCAGCAGTTTAGGAGGGCTCACTGAAGCTTTCTTT. It translates to CASSLGGLTEAFF.

This clonotype was recorded a few times. The genes are TRBV6-2 or TRBV6-3 and TRBJ1-5; 8 nucleotides agree with TRBD1. The germline V gene has CDR1 MNHEY and CDR2 SVGEGT. V shed 8 bases and J 4 bases; nucleotides not matched to a gene: 7. The CDR3 has 14 amino acids. CDR3 DNA: TGTGCCAGCGAACCCGGACAGGGAAATCAGCCCCAGCATTTT. Protein product: CASEPGQGNQPQHF.

This clonotype was observed a handful of times. The rearrangement links TRBV24-1 to TRBJ1-2; the match to TRBD1 covers 7 bases. The CDR3 extends over 14 amino acids. Unmatched junction bases numbered 6, after V lost 5 bases and J lost 4 bases. The germline gives CDR1 KGHDR, CDR2 SFDVKD. CDR3 bases: TGTGCCACCAGTGGTGGGACAGCCTCCTATGGCTACACCTTC. Translating it yields CATSGGTASYGYTF.